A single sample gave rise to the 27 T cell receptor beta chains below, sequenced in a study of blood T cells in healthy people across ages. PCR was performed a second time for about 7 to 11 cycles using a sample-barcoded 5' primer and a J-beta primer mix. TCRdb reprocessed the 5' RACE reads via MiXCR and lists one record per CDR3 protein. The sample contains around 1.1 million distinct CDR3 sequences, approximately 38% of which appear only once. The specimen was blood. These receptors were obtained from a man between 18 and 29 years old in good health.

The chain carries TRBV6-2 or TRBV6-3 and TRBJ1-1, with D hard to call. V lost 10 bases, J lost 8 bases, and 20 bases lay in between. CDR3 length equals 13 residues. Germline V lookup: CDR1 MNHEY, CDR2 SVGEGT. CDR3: CAIKRNFASEAFF. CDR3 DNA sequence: TGTGCCATCAAAAGGAACTTTGCCAGCGAAGCTTTCTTT.

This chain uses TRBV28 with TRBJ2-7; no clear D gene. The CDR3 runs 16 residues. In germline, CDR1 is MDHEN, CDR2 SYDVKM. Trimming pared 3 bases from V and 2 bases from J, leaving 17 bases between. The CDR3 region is CASSLKGLQSTYEQYF. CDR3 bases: TGTGCCAGCAGTTTGAAAGGGCTTCAATCAACCTACGAGCAGTACTTC.

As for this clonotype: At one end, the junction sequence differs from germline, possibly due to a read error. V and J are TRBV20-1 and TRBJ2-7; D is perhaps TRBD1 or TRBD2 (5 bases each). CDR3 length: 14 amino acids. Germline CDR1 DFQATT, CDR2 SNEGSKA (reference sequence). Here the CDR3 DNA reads TGCAGCGCTAGGGACGGAGCGGAATCCTACGAGCAGTACTTC. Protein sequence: CSARDGAESYEQYF.

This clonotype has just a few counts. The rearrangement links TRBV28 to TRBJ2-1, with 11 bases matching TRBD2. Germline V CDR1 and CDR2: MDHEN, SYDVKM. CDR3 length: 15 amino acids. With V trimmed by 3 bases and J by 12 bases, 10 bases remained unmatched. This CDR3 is CASSLPLAGGTSQFF. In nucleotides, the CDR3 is TGTGCCAGCAGTTTGCCTCTAGCGGGGGGCACCTCGCAGTTCTTC.

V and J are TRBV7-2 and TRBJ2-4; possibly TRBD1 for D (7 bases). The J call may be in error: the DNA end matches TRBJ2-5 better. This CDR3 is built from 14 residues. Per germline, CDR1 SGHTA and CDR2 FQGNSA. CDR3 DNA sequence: TGTGCCAGCAGCTCAGGGGGGTTAGTGGAGACCCAGTACTTC. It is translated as CASSSGGLVETQYF.

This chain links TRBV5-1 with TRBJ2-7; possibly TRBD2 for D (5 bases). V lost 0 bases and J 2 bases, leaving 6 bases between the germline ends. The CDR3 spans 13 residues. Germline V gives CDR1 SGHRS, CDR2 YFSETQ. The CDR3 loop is CASSLDGAYEQYF. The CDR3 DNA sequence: TGCGCCAGCAGCTTGGACGGGGCCTACGAGCAGTACTTC.

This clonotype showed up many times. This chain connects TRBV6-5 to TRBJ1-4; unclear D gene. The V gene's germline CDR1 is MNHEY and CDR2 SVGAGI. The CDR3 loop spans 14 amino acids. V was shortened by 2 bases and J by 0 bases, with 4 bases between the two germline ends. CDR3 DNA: TGTGCCAGCAGTTACAGTACAACTAATGAAAAACTGTTTTTT. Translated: CASSYSTTNEKLFF.

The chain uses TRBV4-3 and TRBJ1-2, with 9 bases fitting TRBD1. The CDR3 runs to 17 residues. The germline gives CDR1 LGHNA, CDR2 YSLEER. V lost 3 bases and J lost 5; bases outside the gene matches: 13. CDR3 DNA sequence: TGCGCCAGCAGCCACGACCTGGGGGGACAGGGAAAGTATGGCTACACCTTC. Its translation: CASSHDLGGQGKYGYTF.

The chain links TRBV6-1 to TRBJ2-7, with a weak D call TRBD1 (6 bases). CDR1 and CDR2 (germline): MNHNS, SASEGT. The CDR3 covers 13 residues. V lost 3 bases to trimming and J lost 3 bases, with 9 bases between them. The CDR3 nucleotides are TGTGCCAGCAGTGATACAGGGCGCTACGAGCAGTACTTC. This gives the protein CASSDTGRYEQYF.

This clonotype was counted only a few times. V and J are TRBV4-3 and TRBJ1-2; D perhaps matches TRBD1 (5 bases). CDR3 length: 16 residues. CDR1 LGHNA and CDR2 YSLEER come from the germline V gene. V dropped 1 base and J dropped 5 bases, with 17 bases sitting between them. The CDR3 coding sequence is TGCGCCAGCAGCCAAGCAGATCAGTTACCAGGGTATGGCTACACCTTC. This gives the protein CASSQADQLPGYGYTF.

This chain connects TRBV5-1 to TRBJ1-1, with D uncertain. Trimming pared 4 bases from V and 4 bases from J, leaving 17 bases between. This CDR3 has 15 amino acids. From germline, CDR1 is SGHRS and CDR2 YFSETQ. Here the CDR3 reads CASSRSTSEGTEAFF. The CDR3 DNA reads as TGCGCCAGCAGCCGTTCAACTTCTGAGGGCACTGAAGCTTTCTTT.

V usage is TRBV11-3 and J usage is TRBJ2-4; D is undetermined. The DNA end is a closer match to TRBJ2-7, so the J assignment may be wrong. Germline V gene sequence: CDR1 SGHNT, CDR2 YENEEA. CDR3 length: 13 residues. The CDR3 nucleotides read TGTGCCAGCAGCTTAGCGTGGGGCTACGAGCAGTACTTC. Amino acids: CASSLAWGYEQYF.

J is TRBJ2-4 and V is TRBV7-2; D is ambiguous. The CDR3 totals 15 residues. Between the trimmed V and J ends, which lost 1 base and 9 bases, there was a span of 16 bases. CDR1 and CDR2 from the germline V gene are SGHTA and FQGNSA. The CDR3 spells CASSLDIPPETIQYF. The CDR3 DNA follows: TGTGCCAGCAGCTTAGACATACCGCCAGAAACCATTCAGTACTTC.

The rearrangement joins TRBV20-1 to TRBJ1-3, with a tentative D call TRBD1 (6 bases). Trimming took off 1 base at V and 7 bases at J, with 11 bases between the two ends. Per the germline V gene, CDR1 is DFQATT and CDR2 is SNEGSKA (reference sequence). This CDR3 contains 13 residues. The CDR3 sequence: CSARARGVNTIYF. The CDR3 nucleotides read TGCAGTGCTAGAGCGAGGGGGGTGAACACCATATATTTT.

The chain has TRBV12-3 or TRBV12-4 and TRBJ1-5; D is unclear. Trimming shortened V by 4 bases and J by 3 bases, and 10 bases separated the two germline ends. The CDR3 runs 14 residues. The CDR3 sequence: CASSSARPNQPQHF. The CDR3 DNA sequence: TGTGCCAGCAGTTCGGCCAGGCCCAATCAGCCCCAGCATTTT.

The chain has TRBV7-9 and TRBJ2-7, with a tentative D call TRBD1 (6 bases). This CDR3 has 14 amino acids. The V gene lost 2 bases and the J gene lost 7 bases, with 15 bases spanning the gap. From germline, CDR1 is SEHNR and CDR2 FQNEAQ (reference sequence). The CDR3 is CASSLSTGYNEQYF. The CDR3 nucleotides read TGTGCCAGCAGCTTAAGCACAGGGTACAATGAGCAGTACTTC.

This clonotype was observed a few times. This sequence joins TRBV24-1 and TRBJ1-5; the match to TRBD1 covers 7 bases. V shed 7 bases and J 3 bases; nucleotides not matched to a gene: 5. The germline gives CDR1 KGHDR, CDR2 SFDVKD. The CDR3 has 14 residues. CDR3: CATSMGQINQPQHF. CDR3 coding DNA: TGTGCCACCAGCATGGGACAGATCAATCAGCCCCAGCATTTT.

This chain's CDR3 is CASSPAGTENTDTQYF. The CDR3 DNA reads as TGTGCCAGCAGCCCCGCTGGGACAGAGAACACAGATACGCAGTATTTT. The gene calls are TRBV4-2 and TRBJ2-3, with 7 positions matching TRBD1. In germline, CDR1 is LGHNA, CDR2 YNFKEQ. With 4 bases clipped from V and 2 bases from J, the junction kept 9 bases outside the gene matches. The CDR3 totals 16 residues.

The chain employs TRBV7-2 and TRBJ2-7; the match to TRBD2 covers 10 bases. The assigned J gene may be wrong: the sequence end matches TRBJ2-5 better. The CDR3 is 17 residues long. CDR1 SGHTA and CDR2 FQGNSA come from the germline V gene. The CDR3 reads CASSLVPGTSVEETQYF. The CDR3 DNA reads TGTGCCAGCAGCTTAGTGCCCGGGACTAGCGTAGAAGAGACCCAGTACTTC.

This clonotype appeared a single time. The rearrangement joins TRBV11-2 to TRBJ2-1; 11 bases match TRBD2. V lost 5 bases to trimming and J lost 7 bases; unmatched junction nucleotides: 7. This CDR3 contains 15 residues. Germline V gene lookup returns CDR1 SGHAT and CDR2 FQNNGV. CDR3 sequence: CASSVTSGARNEQFF. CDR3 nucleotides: TGTGCCAGCAGCGTGACTAGCGGGGCTCGGAATGAGCAGTTCTTC. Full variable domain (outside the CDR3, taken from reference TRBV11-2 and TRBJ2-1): EAGVAQSPRYKIIEKRQSVAFWCNPISGHATLYWYQQILGQGPKLLIQFQNNGVVDDSQLPKDRFSAERLKGVDSTLKIQPAKLEDSAVYLCASSVTSGARNEQFFGPGTRLTVL.

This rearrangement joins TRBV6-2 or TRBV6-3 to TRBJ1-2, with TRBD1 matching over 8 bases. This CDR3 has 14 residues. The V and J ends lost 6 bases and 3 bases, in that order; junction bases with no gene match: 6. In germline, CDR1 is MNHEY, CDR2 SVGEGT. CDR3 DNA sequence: TGTGCCAGCAGCAGACAGGGGAGACACTATGGCTACACCTTC. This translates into CASSRQGRHYGYTF.

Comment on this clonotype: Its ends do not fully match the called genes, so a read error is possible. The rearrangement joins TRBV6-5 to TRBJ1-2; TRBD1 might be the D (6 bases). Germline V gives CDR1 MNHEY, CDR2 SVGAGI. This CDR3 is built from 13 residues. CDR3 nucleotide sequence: TGTGCCAGTGGCAGGGGCCCTAACTATGGATACACCTTC. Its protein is CASGRGPNYGYTF.

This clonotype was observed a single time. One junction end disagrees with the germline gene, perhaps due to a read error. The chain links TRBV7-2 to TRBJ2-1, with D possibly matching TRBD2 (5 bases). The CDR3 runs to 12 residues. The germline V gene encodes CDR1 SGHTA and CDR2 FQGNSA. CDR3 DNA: TGTGCCAGCAATAACGGGGTCAATGGGCAGTTCTTC. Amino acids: CASNNGVNGQFF. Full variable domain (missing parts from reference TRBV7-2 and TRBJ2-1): GAGVSQSPSNKVTEKGKDVELRCDPISGHTALYWYRQSLGQGLEFLIYFQGNSAPDKSGLPSDRFSAERTGGSVSTLTIQRTQQEDSAVYLCASNNGVNGQFFGPGTRLTVL.

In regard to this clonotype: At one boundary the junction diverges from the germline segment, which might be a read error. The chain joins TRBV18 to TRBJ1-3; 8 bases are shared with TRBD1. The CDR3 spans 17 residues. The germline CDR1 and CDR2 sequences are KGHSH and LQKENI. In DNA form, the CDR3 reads TGTGCCAACTCACTTTCCAACAGGGGGACCAGAGGAAACACCATATATTTT. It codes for CANSLSNRGTRGNTIYF.

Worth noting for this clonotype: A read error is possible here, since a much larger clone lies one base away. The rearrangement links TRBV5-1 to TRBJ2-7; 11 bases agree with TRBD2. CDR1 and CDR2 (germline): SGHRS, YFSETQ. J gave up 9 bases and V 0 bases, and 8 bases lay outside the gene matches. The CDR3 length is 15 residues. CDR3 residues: CASSLAASGGKVQYF. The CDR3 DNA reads TGCGCCAGCAGCTTGGCCGCTAGCGGGGGGAAAGTGCAGTACTTC.

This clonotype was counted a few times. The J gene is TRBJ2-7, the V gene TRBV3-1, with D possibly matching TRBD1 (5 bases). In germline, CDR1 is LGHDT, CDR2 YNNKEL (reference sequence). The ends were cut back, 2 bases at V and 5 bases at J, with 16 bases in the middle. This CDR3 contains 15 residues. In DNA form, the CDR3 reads TGTGCCAGCAGCCAACGATCTGGGGCGCCCCACGAGCAGTACTTC. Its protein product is CASSQRSGAPHEQYF.

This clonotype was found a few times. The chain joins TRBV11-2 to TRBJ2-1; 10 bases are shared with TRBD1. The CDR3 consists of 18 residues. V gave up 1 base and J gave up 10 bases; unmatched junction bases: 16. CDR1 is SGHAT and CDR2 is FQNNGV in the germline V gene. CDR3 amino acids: CASSLAISGTGVREEQFF. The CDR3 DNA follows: TGTGCCAGCAGCTTAGCTATATCCGGGACAGGGGTTCGTGAGGAGCAGTTCTTC.